This is a list of T cell receptor beta chains from one sample in a study of blood T cell repertoires in COVID-19. TCRdb's copy holds only in-frame clones and misses some; the assay was immunoSEQ multiplex PCR. The data contain 200,000 to 300,000 clones, over 70% of them seen just once; the ten biggest clones take up about 3.1%. Sequencing was carried out using PBMCs or T cells enriched from blood (not recorded which). The receptors come from a woman in her 40s who had been exposed to COVID-19. Each CDR3 is given with its conserved first and last residue. Each record gives: D gene, clone size, V gene, J gene, CDR3 protein, CDR3 DNA. D genes are given only for firm matches. Some rows have no size entry. The others give once, few or many, or a class for an expanded clone.

NA	NA	TRBV18	TRBJ1-4	CASSPPAGRIEKLFF	TGTGCCAGCTCACCACCCGCGGGTCGAATTGAAAAACTGTTTTTT
TRBD2	NA	TRBV23-1	TRBJ2-1	CASTPGGGSYNEQFF	TGCGCCAGCACCCCGGGGGGGGGATCCTACAATGAGCAGTTCTTC
NA	NA	TRBV30	TRBJ1-1	CAWSVWTSYTEAFF	TGTGCCTGGAGTGTATGGACATCCTACACTGAAGCTTTCTTT
NA	NA	TRBV29-1	TRBJ2-2	CSAPEAGGELFF	TGCAGCGCCCCCGAGGCTGGCGGGGAGCTGTTTTTT
NA	NA	TRBV25-1	TRBJ1-2	CASSDSQYGYTF	TGTGCCAGCAGCGACAGTCAATATGGCTACACCTTC
NA	once	TRBV10-3	TRBJ1-2	CAISEGSGDGYTF	TGTGCCATCAGTGAGGGTTCCGGGGATGGCTACACCTTC
NA	NA	TRBV3-1/TRBV3-2	TRBJ2-3	CASSPGGGGLYTDTQYF	TGTGCCAGCAGCCCGGGAGGGGGCGGATTATACACAGATACGCAGTATTTT
TRBD2	NA	TRBV7-3	TRBJ2-2	CASSLNFAGEPGELFF	TGTGCCAGCAGCTTAAATTTTGCGGGAGAACCCGGGGAGCTGTTTTTT
TRBD2	NA	TRBV7-9	TRBJ2-7	CASTLIRGLAGEQYF	TGTGCCAGCACACTCATCAGGGGACTAGCCGGCGAGCAGTACTTC
TRBD1	NA	TRBV19	TRBJ1-2	CASSAGQNYGYTF	TGTGCCAGTAGTGCGGGACAGAACTATGGCTACACCTTC
TRBD1	many	TRBV7-9	TRBJ1-1	CASSSLWTGIMNTEAFF	TGTGCCAGCAGTTCACTTTGGACAGGGATAATGAACACTGAAGCTTTCTTT
NA	once	TRBV18	TRBJ2-3	CASSPRQPPSTDTQYF	TGTGCCAGCTCACCAAGACAGCCTCCTAGCACAGATACGCAGTATTTT
NA	NA	TRBV4-3	TRBJ2-1	CASSQGGPGNEQFF	TGCGCCAGCAGCCAGGGGGGGCCGGGCAATGAGCAGTTCTTC
TRBD1	NA	TRBV28	TRBJ1-2	CASSPRGRWNGYTF	TGTGCCAGCAGCCCCAGGGGGCGATGGAATGGCTACACCTTC
TRBD2	NA	TRBV12-3/TRBV12-4	TRBJ2-3	CASSSTSEPTQYF	TGTGCCAGCAGTTCGACTAGCGAACCCACGCAGTATTTT
TRBD1	NA	TRBV2	TRBJ2-7	CASSEWGPGQGYEQYF	TGTGCCAGCAGTGAATGGGGCCCGGGACAGGGCTACGAGCAGTACTTC
TRBD2	NA	TRBV15	TRBJ2-1	CATSAGGRNNEQFF	TGTGCCACCAGTGCGGGGGGGCGGAACAATGAGCAGTTCTTC
NA	NA	TRBV11-3	TRBJ2-1	CASSSNPGTSYNEQFF	TGTGCCAGCAGCTCAAACCCCGGGACAAGTTACAATGAGCAGTTCTTC
NA	once	TRBV24-1	TRBJ2-4	CATSGGDIQYF	TGTGCCACCTCCGGAGGGGACATTCAGTACTTC
TRBD1	NA	TRBV7-9	TRBJ1-6	CASSPGQGMNSPLHF	TGTGCCAGCAGCCCGGGACAGGGGATGAATTCACCCCTCCACTTT
NA	NA	TRBV7-9	TRBJ2-2	CASSRQFSGVTGELFF	TGTGCCAGCAGCCGCCAATTTAGCGGTGTCACCGGGGAGCTGTTTTTT
NA	NA	TRBV30	TRBJ1-5	CAWSEGETQPQHF	TGTGCCTGGAGTGAGGGGGAGACGCAGCCCCAGCATTTT
NA	NA	TRBV12-3/TRBV12-4	TRBJ1-2	CASRRGVNYGYTF	TGTGCCAGCAGACGGGGGGTGAACTATGGCTACACCTTC
TRBD1	NA	TRBV19	TRBJ1-4	CASTEGAVGEKLFF	TGTGCCAGTACTGAGGGGGCGGTTGGTGAAAAACTGTTTTTT
NA	few	TRBV28	TRBJ1-2	CASSLGHYGYTF	TGTGCCAGCAGTTTGGGGCACTATGGCTACACCTTC
TRBD1	NA	TRBV6-5	TRBJ1-1	CASSYSTGGRHTEAFF	TGTGCCAGCAGTTACTCGACAGGGGGACGTCACACTGAAGCTTTCTTT
NA	NA	TRBV11-3	TRBJ2-2	CASSPLDSRDGELFF	TGTGCCAGCAGCCCACTCGATTCGAGGGACGGGGAGCTGTTTTTT
NA	NA	TRBV13	TRBJ1-1	CASTFLGASTEAFF	TGTGCCAGCACCTTCCTGGGGGCGAGCACTGAAGCTTTCTTT
NA	NA	TRBV6-5	TRBJ1-2	CASSFDSYGYTF	TGTGCCAGCAGCTTTGACAGCTATGGCTACACCTTC
NA	NA	TRBV30	TRBJ1-2	CAWVPSPRVGYTF	TGTGCCTGGGTCCCCTCCCCCAGGGTTGGCTACACCTTC
NA	NA	TRBV28	TRBJ1-3	CASSSPPRTEHF	TGTGCCAGCAGTTCCCCCCCCCGGACAGAACATTTT
NA	NA	TRBV30	TRBJ1-2	CAWARTDSNYGYTF	TGTGCCTGGGCTCGGACAGACTCTAACTATGGCTACACCTTC
NA	NA	TRBV12-3/TRBV12-4	TRBJ1-2	CASSFGQAGGYTF	TGTGCCAGCAGTTTCGGACAAGCGGGAGGCTACACCTTC
TRBD1	NA	TRBV5-1	TRBJ1-1	CASSTAGGQEAFF	TGTGCCAGCAGTACGGCGGGGGGACAGGAAGCTTTCTTT
NA	few	TRBV5-4	TRBJ1-1	CASSLAGHGNTEAFF	TGTGCCAGCAGCTTGGCGGGACACGGGAACACTGAAGCTTTCTTT
TRBD1	NA	TRBV7-6	TRBJ1-1	CASSFSSRQGNTEAFF	TGTGCCAGCAGCTTCTCGAGTCGACAGGGGAACACTGAAGCTTTCTTT
NA	NA	TRBV11-1	TRBJ2-1	CASSPVGRGAYNEQFF	TGTGCCAGCAGCCCAGTGGGGAGGGGGGCCTACAATGAGCAGTTCTTC
TRBD2	NA	TRBV7-7	TRBJ2-1	CASSLGTSGSDNEQFF	TGTGCTAGCAGCTTGGGGACTAGCGGGAGTGACAATGAGCAGTTCTTC
TRBD1	NA	TRBV5-6	TRBJ1-6	CASSLVGTANNSPLHF	TGTGCCAGCAGCTTGGTGGGGACAGCGAATAATTCACCCCTCCACTTT
TRBD2	NA	TRBV4-1	TRBJ2-5	CASSPGVAGGETQYF	TGCGCCAGCAGCCCGGGAGTGGCCGGGGGGGAGACCCAGTACTTC
TRBD1	NA	TRBV15	TRBJ1-5	CATQNFADRAHQPQHF	TGTGCCACACAGAATTTCGCCGACAGGGCCCATCAGCCCCAGCATTTT
TRBD1	NA	TRBV9	TRBJ2-3	CASSVGGQVPFTDTQYF	TGTGCCAGCAGCGTAGGGGGACAGGTTCCGTTCACAGATACGCAGTATTTT
TRBD2	NA	TRBV5-1	TRBJ2-1	CASSSSGSGDEQFF	TGTGCCAGCAGCAGTAGCGGGAGCGGGGATGAGCAGTTCTTC
NA	once	TRBV9	TRBJ2-3	CASSVAQLDTQYF	TGTGCCAGCAGCGTAGCCCAACTGGATACGCAGTATTTT
TRBD1	NA	TRBV7-2	TRBJ2-1	CASSLGQAYNEQFF	TGTGCCAGCAGCTTGGGACAGGCTTACAATGAGCAGTTCTTC